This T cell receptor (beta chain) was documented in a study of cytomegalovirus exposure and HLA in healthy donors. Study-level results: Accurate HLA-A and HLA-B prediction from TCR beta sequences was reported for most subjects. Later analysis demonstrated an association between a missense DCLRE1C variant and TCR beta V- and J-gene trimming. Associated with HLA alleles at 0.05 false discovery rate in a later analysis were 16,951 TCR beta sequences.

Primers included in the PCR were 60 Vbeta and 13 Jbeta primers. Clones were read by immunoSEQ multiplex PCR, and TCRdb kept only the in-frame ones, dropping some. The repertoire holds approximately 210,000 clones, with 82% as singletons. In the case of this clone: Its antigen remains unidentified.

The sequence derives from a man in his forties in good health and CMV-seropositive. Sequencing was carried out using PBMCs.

CDR3 region: CASSLTPSEGNQPQHF. The CDR3, as DNA: TGTGCCAGCAGTTTAACCCCTAGCGAAGGCAATCAGCCCCAGCATTTT. The chain recombines TRBV28 with TRBJ1-5; no definite D call. The CDR3 runs to 16 residues. Germline CDR1 is MDHEN and CDR2 is SYDVKM. V lost 2 bases and J 2 bases, leaving 13 bases between the germline ends.